The source of this TCR beta chain is a study of cytomegalovirus exposure and HLA in healthy donors. Study-level points and caveats: Fewer N-insertions than the roughly 670-donor mean were reportedly shown by an Asian-associated ancestry cluster in a later analysis. As was reported, the classifier diagnosed cytomegalovirus status with high specificity and sensitivity. Further analysis, carried out later, found HLA-associated TCR beta chains more clonally expanded than equally common other chains. A later analysis linked a missense DCLRE1C variant to TCR beta V- and J-gene trimming.

PCR primers comprised 60 Vbeta and 13 Jbeta primers. Clones were read by immunoSEQ multiplex PCR, and TCRdb kept only the in-frame ones, dropping some. The sample carries hundreds of thousands of clones, less than 85% recorded once. The V and J ends lost 3 bases and 6 bases, in that order; junction bases with no gene match: 8. The CDR3 covers 14 residues. Germline V gene data show CDR1 as SQVTM and CDR2 as ANQGSEA. In regard to this clone: Its antigen is not identified.

The material sequenced was PBMCs. The genes are TRBV29-1 and TRBJ2-1, with 7 bases that match TRBD1. The clonotype originates from a man between 18 and 29 years old in good health and CMV-seronegative. The CDR3 protein is CSVDLGQLFNEQFF. For the CDR3, the DNA is TGCAGCGTTGATCTGGGACAGCTCTTCAATGAGCAGTTCTTC.